This T cell receptor beta chain was captured by sequencing in a study of blood T cell repertoires in COVID-19 (dated by TCRdb to about 2020). Regarding the research as a whole: Samples from collaborators originated in the United States, Italy and Spain and spanned both the acute and convalescent phases of COVID-19. The repertoires were made available in a free public database intended to serve as a resource for research on the immune response to SARS-CoV-2. The sample metadata nearly always contained a de-identified subject ID, COVID-19 status, age in years and sex. The dataset comprised deeply sampled blood TCRbeta repertoires from subjects exposed to, actively infected with, or recovered from COVID-19. The samples were drawn from two sources: the first 160 participants of the ongoing ImmuneRACE study, and 1,000 to 1,500 subjects contributed by 6 global collaborators. Where HLA class I and class II types were available, the types were taken from metadata supplied by the sample provider, not from assay-based typing. The material from the prospective study consisted of cDNA or gDNA derived from T cells, B-cell-depleted T cells, or PBMCs. Study-wide findings and limitations: The amount of clinical and demographic metadata varied by source and participant and was provided uncurated.

About this clone itself: Its antigen remains unidentified. No base quality information exists; no much larger clone differs at one position.

The collaborating institutions used their own protocols to collect whole blood in K2EDTA tubes. Collaborator samples were shipped for TCRbeta analysis as frozen whole blood, isolated PBMCs, or DNA extracted from either sample type. The germline V gene gives CDR1 as SGHTA and CDR2 as FQGNSA. The CDR3 covers 15 residues, taking in both the cysteine and the phenylalanine. Only the CDR3 DNA is retained, 45 bases long and in frame from the first base. Relative to germline, V is 3 bases shorter and J is 3 bases shorter, with 9 bases between their ends. TCRbeta CDR3 regions were amplified from genomic DNA using the immunoSEQ Assay, a bias-controlled multiplex PCR. The authors' analysis ran thus. The number of nucleated cells in each sample was estimated by amplification of reference gene primers within the assay. Sequence reads were collapsed and filtered to measure the absolute abundance of every unique TCRbeta CDR3 rearrangement. Productive Simpson clonality was computed per sample as the square root of Simpson's diversity index over productive rearrangements. The source is immuneACCESS, and TCRdb retained only in-frame sequences with V and J called. Part of the clones is not carried over; for the studies checked, unresolved V genes explain less than half of this, and the remainder is unexplained. V and J calls and clone size follow that table, whereas D and trimming were derived from the DNA. The sample includes some 170,000 clones, with approximately 88% observed a single time. The ten biggest clones cover roughly 1.6% of the sample.

The sample was peripheral blood. The TCR originated in a woman aged 45-65 years with acute or convalescent COVID-19. Rearrangement joined TRBV7-2 to TRBJ2-6; TRBD1 is perhaps the D gene, given 5 matching bases. The bases read TGTGCCAGCAGCTTCAGGGAAGGTGGGGCCAACGTCCTGACTTTC. The translation is CASSFREGGANVLTF.